These 26 T cell receptor beta chains originate from one sample sequenced in a study of Ad26.COV2.S vaccination and SARS-CoV-2 variants. The treatment here: around 19 received Ad26.COV2.S at low or high dose, single or two shots; a few received placebo; per-sample allocation not given. Day 63 following the first vaccine or placebo injection was when the samples were taken. Here immunoSEQ multiplex PCR was the method, and the copy in TCRdb shows in-frame clones only, minus some. This table holds roughly 300,000 clones, less than 90% found once. This material consisted of peripheral blood, taken in a trial of Ad26.COV2.S vaccine versus placebo. These receptors were collected from a person aged 18-60 years who received the Ad26.COV2.S COVID-19 vaccine or a placebo.

This rearrangement joins TRBV7-3 to TRBJ2-7; D assignment may be TRBD1 or TRBD2 (5 bases each). Germline CDR1 reads SGHTA; CDR2 reads FQGTGA. V was clipped by 5 bases and J by 2 bases, with 10 bases between them. The CDR3 runs to 13 residues. The CDR3 loop reads CASSPGRAYEQYF. The CDR3 DNA sequence: TGTGCCAGCAGCCCAGGGAGAGCCTACGAGCAGTACTTC.

The chain carries TRBV7-2 and TRBJ1-1; D unresolved. V was pared by 8 bases and J by 5 bases, with 12 bases between. The CDR3 loop spans 12 amino acids. The germline gives CDR1 SGHTA, CDR2 FQGNSA. In DNA form, the CDR3 reads TGTGCCAGCGCTACAGAGTGGACTGAAGCTTTCTTT. This codes for CASATEWTEAFF.

V gene TRBV5-1 combines with J gene TRBJ2-7, with D maybe TRBD2 (7 bases). V dropped 7 bases and J dropped 2 bases, with 19 bases sitting between them. The CDR3 runs 15 residues. Germline assignment: CDR1 SGHRS and CDR2 YFSETQ. The CDR3, as DNA: TGCGCCAGCCGACCTCGGGGGGCTGAGCCCTACGAGCAGTACTTC. It specifies CASRPRGAEPYEQYF.

This clone occurred a few times. The J gene is TRBJ1-5, the V gene TRBV19, with D possibly matching TRBD1 (6 bases). The CDR3 is 13 residues long. Germline V CDR1 and CDR2: LNHDA, SQIVND (reference sequence). Deletions cut 5 bases from V and 7 bases from J, with 12 bases between. This chain's CDR3 is CASSQGIRQPQHF. DNA for the CDR3: TGTGCCAGTAGTCAGGGGATTCGGCAGCCCCAGCATTTT.

V is TRBV3-1 (or the pseudogene TRBV3-2) and J is TRBJ2-7; D is possibly TRBD1 or TRBD2 (8 bases each). V was clipped by 4 bases and J by 3 bases, with 13 bases between them. CDR1 and CDR2 from the germline V gene are LGHDT and YNNKEL (reference sequence). The CDR3 is 14 residues long. CDR3 DNA: TGTGCCAGCAGCCTAGCGGGACAGGACTACGAGCAGTACTTC. This gives the protein CASSLAGQDYEQYF.

This chain links TRBV7-9 with TRBJ2-7; D unresolved. Looked up from germline, CDR1 is SEHNR and CDR2 is FQNEAQ (reference sequence). Trimming shortened V by 1 base and J by 1 base, and 14 bases separated the two germline ends. The CDR3 is 16 residues long. Here the CDR3 reads CASSLVWAGESYEQYF. CDR3 in DNA: TGTGCCAGCAGCTTAGTTTGGGCAGGCGAATCCTACGAGCAGTACTTC.

J is TRBJ2-7 and V is TRBV6-6, with a possible D match to TRBD1 (6 bases). V was pared by 11 bases and J by 0 bases, with 14 bases between. Germline loops: CDR1 MNHNY, CDR2 SVGAGI (reference sequence). The CDR3 is 13 amino acids. The CDR3 sequence is CALGTSSSYEQYF. CDR3 in DNA: TGTGCCTTAGGGACATCGAGCTCCTACGAGCAGTACTTC.

As to this clone: One junction end disagrees with the germline gene, perhaps due to a read error. The CDR3 sequence is CASSVGGSNSGYTF. The CDR3 nucleotides read TGTGCCAGCAGCGTAGGGGGATCCAACTCTGGCTACACCTTC. V and J are TRBV9 and TRBJ1-2, with no clear D. Germline CDR1 and CDR2: SGDLS and YYNGEE. The CDR3 totals 14 residues.

This clone was counted a single time. The rearrangement joins TRBV10-1 to TRBJ2-5; D is perhaps TRBD1 or TRBD2 (5 bases each). V lost 0 bases, J lost 7 bases, and 15 bases lay in between. The CDR3 length is 15 residues. Germline assignment: CDR1 WNHNN and CDR2 SYGVQD (reference sequence). The CDR3 DNA follows: TGCGCCAGCAGTGAGTCGGTCGGGACCCCCAGGACCCAGTACTTC. Amino acid sequence: CASSESVGTPRTQYF.

This clone was observed a few times. The chain carries TRBV29-1 and TRBJ1-1; weak D call: TRBD1 (6 bases). The CDR3 totals 16 residues. Trimming left V 0 bases short and J 0 bases short, with 14 bases between. In germline, CDR1 is SQVTM, CDR2 ANQGSEA. The CDR3 DNA is TGCAGCGTTGAAGAGGGACAACGGTACATGAACACTGAAGCTTTCTTT. Its protein product is CSVEEGQRYMNTEAFF.

The J gene is TRBJ2-1, the V gene TRBV29-1; no clear D gene. Germline V gene data show CDR1 as SQVTM and CDR2 as ANQGSEA. Trimming shortened V by 8 bases and J by 0 bases, and 17 bases separated the two germline ends. The CDR3 loop spans 15 amino acids. The CDR3 sequence is CSSAPGDRSYNEQFF. CDR3 nucleotide sequence: TGCAGCTCAGCCCCCGGCGACCGCTCCTACAATGAGCAGTTCTTC.

The rearrangement links TRBV6-2 or TRBV6-3 to TRBJ2-7; 10 bases map to TRBD2. The trim removed 0 bases at V and 5 bases at J, leaving 7 bases unmatched. Germline values: CDR1 MNHEY, CDR2 SVGEGT. The CDR3 covers 16 residues. The CDR3, as DNA: TGTGCCAGCAGTTACTCGGGTTCTAGCGGGAGTAACGAGCAGTACTTC. Protein sequence: CASSYSGSSGSNEQYF.

This rearrangement joins TRBV6-2 or TRBV6-3 to TRBJ2-3; D gene uncertain. The CDR3 runs to 12 residues. Trimming left V 6 bases short and J 5 bases short, with 9 bases between. Per germline, CDR1 MNHEY and CDR2 SVGEGT. The DNA of the CDR3 is TGTGCCAGCAGGTACAAGCGAGATACGCAGTATTTT. Translating gives CASRYKRDTQYF.

This chain joins TRBV10-1 and TRBJ2-2; D not certain. This CDR3 is 13 amino acids long. Germline V CDR1 and CDR2: WNHNN, SYGVQD (reference sequence). The V end lost 8 bases, the J end lost 0 bases, and 7 bases lay between the germline ends. The CDR3 reads CASLDPNTGELFF. CDR3 sequence (DNA): TGCGCCAGCCTCGACCCGAACACCGGGGAGCTGTTTTTT.

This clone was seen just once. The CDR3 spells CASRGPTDTQYF. CDR3 bases: TGTGCCAGCCGGGGGCCGACAGATACGCAGTATTTT. This chain joins TRBV6-6 and TRBJ2-3, with D perhaps TRBD1 or TRBD2 (6 bases each). Trimming cost V 8 bases and J 3 bases, with 9 bases left between them. Per the germline V gene, CDR1 is MNHNY and CDR2 is SVGAGI (reference sequence). The CDR3 runs to 12 residues.

The rearrangement links TRBV5-4 to TRBJ2-7, with 9 bases aligning to TRBD2. V was clipped by 9 bases and J by 3 bases; unmatched bases: 10. This CDR3 contains 14 residues. Germline V gene data show CDR1 as SGHNT and CDR2 as YYREEE (reference sequence). Here the CDR3 reads CATHLAGESYEQYF. The CDR3 DNA follows: TGTGCCACCCACTTAGCGGGGGAGAGCTACGAGCAGTACTTC.

The chain employs TRBV6-2 or TRBV6-3 and TRBJ2-7; possible D gene TRBD2, 6 bases. V dropped 5 bases and J dropped 2 bases, with 13 bases sitting between them. CDR3 size: 14 residues. CDR1 is MNHEY and CDR2 is SVGEGT in the germline V gene. CDR3 protein: CASSASVATYEQYF. Written as DNA, the CDR3 is TGTGCCAGCAGTGCTAGCGTAGCTACCTACGAGCAGTACTTC.

Of note for this clone: Additional DNA sequences in this sample encode the identical CDR3. The J gene is TRBJ2-5, the V gene TRBV5-1, with D unresolved. V lost 4 bases, J lost 2 bases, and 3 bases lay in between. The CDR3 length is 11 residues. The germline CDR1 and CDR2 sequences are SGHRS and YFSETQ. The CDR3 loop is CASSTQETQYF. The CDR3 region has the DNA TGCGCCAGCAGCACGCAAGAGACCCAGTACTTC.

This clone was detected only a few times. The J gene is TRBJ2-7, the V gene TRBV27; possibly TRBD1 for D (5 bases). The V gene lost 0 bases and the J gene lost 3 bases, with 12 bases spanning the gap. CDR1 is MNHEY and CDR2 is SMNVEV in the germline V gene (reference sequence). The CDR3 spans 15 residues. Written as DNA, the CDR3 is TGTGCCAGCAGTTTATCGGCACAGGAGAACTACGAGCAGTACTTC. This gives the protein CASSLSAQENYEQYF.

The CDR3 protein is CASRIGPSYEQYF. As DNA, the CDR3 is TGTGCCAGCCGAATTGGGCCTTCCTACGAGCAGTACTTC. The V gene is TRBV7-9, the J gene TRBJ2-7; D gene uncertain. Germline CDR1 SEHNR, CDR2 FQNEAQ (reference sequence). The CDR3 consists of 13 residues. V lost 8 bases to trimming and J lost 1 base, with 12 bases between them.

The rearrangement joins TRBV7-3 to TRBJ2-5; the match to TRBD1 covers 7 bases. V dropped 2 bases and J dropped 3; count of bases not matched to a gene: 12. The length of the CDR3 is 17 residues. Germline CDR1 SGHTA, CDR2 FQGTGA. The CDR3 DNA reads TGTGCCAGCAGCTTAGGACCCCACGCAGGGGGTAAAGAGACCCAGTACTTC. Its protein product is CASSLGPHAGGKETQYF.

The rearrangement joins TRBV23-1 to TRBJ1-1, with D tentatively TRBD1 (5 bases). TRBV23-1 is noted as an ORF with a role that remains uncertain. Trimming cost V 0 bases and J 1 base, with 12 bases left between them. The CDR3 consists of 16 residues. The CDR3 coding sequence is TGCGCCAGCAGTCAATCTGACAGAACCCCGAACACTGAAGCTTTCTTT. Translated, it gives CASSQSDRTPNTEAFF.

The rearrangement uses TRBV7-9 and TRBJ2-7; D may be TRBD1 (6 bases). Germline lookup yields CDR1 SEHNR and CDR2 FQNEAQ (reference sequence). V gave up 5 bases and J gave up 7 bases, with 12 bases separating them. This CDR3 comprises 12 residues. In DNA, the CDR3 is TGTGCCAGCAGCCCAGAGGGGACAGAGCAGTACTTC. Translation: CASSPEGTEQYF. The full variable domain, with the rest looked up from reference TRBV7-9 and TRBJ2-7, is DTGVSQNPRHKITKRGQNVTFRCDPISEHNRLYWYRQTLGQGPEFLTYFQNEAQLEKSRLLSDRFSAERPKGSFSTLEIQRTEQGDSAMYLCASSPEGTEQYFGPGTRLTVT.

J is TRBJ2-3 and V is TRBV5-1; TRBD2 matches at 9 bases. The CDR3 sequence is 15 residues long. After removal of 3 bases from V and 6 bases from J, the junction contained 8 bases not matched to a gene. Germline lookup yields CDR1 SGHRS and CDR2 YFSETQ. The CDR3, as DNA: TGCGCCAGCAGCTATAGCGGGGGCGGTTTGGATACGCAGTATTTT. It translates to CASSYSGGGLDTQYF.

The V call is TRBV28, the J call TRBJ2-7, with D maybe TRBD2 (6 bases). The CDR3 is made up of 15 amino acids. V lost 1 base and J lost 4, with 14 bases in between. Germline V gene data show CDR1 as MDHEN and CDR2 as SYDVKM. CDR3 sequence reads: CASSLSGTGEYEQYF. In DNA, the CDR3 is TGTGCCAGCAGTTTATCCGGGACTGGGGAATACGAGCAGTACTTC.

The chain links TRBV13 to TRBJ2-1, with TRBD2 identical over 9 bases. The trim removed 3 bases at V and 2 bases at J, leaving 2 bases unmatched. Per germline, CDR1 PRHDT and CDR2 FYEKMQ (reference sequence). The CDR3 has 15 residues. CDR3 protein: CASSFGLATYNEQFF. DNA of the CDR3: TGTGCCAGCAGCTTCGGACTAGCGACCTACAATGAGCAGTTCTTC.